This T cell receptor (beta chain) appears in the sequencing data of a study of T cells after yellow fever vaccination. This CDR3 has 14 residues. The V end lost 6 bases, the J end lost 5 bases, and 19 bases lay between the germline ends. Germline CDR1 is DFQATT and CDR2 is SNEGSKA (reference sequence). 5'RACE template switching added a universal primer site and UMIs to TCR cDNA. Via MiXCR, TCRdb re-called the 5' RACE reads, giving one row per CDR3 protein. The sample contains under 350,000 distinct CDR3 sequences, about 4% of which appear only once. Findings and caveats of the study: The secondary T-cell response peaked on day 5, not day 15, but was weaker.

This clonotype has only a few counts. Its antigen remains unknown. J is TRBJ1-2 and V is TRBV20-1; TRBD1 might be the D (6 bases). The sequence was obtained from a man between 18 and 29 years old who received the YFV17D yellow fever vaccine. The source material was PBMCs, sampled 5 days after the yellow fever booster vaccination. The CDR3 sequence is CSASIQGLVYGYTF. As DNA, the CDR3 is TGCAGTGCCTCCATTCAGGGGTTAGTGTATGGCTACACCTTC.